The 21 T cell receptor beta chains below come from one sample, sequenced in a study of cytomegalovirus exposure and HLA in healthy donors. Primers included in the PCR were 60 Vbeta and 13 Jbeta primers. TCRdb's copy holds only in-frame clones and misses some; the assay was immunoSEQ multiplex PCR. In the table there are 150,000 to 200,000 clones, 65% to 80% of which are singletons. Sequencing input: PBMCs. These receptors were taken from a female donor in good health and CMV-seronegative.

This sequence joins TRBV19 and TRBJ2-3, with 11 bases aligning to TRBD2. The CDR3 runs to 15 residues. Germline-derived CDR1 and CDR2 are LNHDA and SQIVND (reference sequence). V trimming: 6 bases; J trimming: 1 base; junction bases outside the gene matches: 3. CDR3 sequence: CASSPGLAGTDTQYF. The CDR3 DNA is TGTGCCAGTAGCCCGGGACTAGCGGGCACAGATACGCAGTATTTT.

The gene calls are TRBV9 and TRBJ1-2; D may be TRBD1 (5 bases). V was cut by 0 bases and J by 0 bases, with 12 bases left in between. Germline assignment: CDR1 SGDLS and CDR2 YYNGEE. This CDR3 has 16 amino acids. The CDR3 protein is CASSVGAGLANYGYTF. In DNA form, the CDR3 reads TGTGCCAGCAGCGTAGGGGCAGGGCTAGCTAACTATGGCTACACCTTC.

This chain joins TRBV2 and TRBJ2-1; 11 nucleotides match TRBD2. After removal of 6 bases from V and 7 bases from J, the junction contained 17 bases not matched to a gene. The CDR3 runs 18 residues. Germline V gene sequence: CDR1 SNHLY, CDR2 FYNNEI. The CDR3 is CASRRFTLAGGPRNEQFF. The CDR3 nucleotides are TGTGCCAGCAGGCGATTTACCTTAGCGGGAGGGCCGAGAAATGAGCAGTTCTTC.

The chain links TRBV5-1 to TRBJ2-3; 8 bases fit TRBD1. In germline, CDR1 is SGHRS, CDR2 YFSETQ. V was clipped by 4 bases and J by 1 base; unmatched bases: 8. The CDR3 sequence is 16 residues long. CDR3 region: CASSQQGVVGTDTQYF. As DNA, the CDR3 is TGCGCCAGCAGCCAACAGGGGGTGGTGGGCACAGATACGCAGTATTTT.

This clone was detected only once. CDR3 loop: CASSDGGGVDTQYF. The CDR3 nucleotides are TGTGCCAGCAGTGACGGCGGGGGGGTTGATACGCAGTATTTT. The rearrangement joins TRBV2 to TRBJ2-3; 9 nucleotides align to TRBD2. The V gene's germline CDR1 is SNHLY and CDR2 FYNNEI. The length of the CDR3 is 14 residues. With V trimmed by 3 bases and J by 6 bases, 4 bases remained unmatched.

This rearrangement joins TRBV7-9 to TRBJ2-3, with 16 bases fitting TRBD2. Germline-derived CDR1 and CDR2 are SEHNR and FQNEAQ (reference sequence). Trimming removed 4 bases from V and 1 base from J; junction bases left unmatched: 2. This CDR3 contains 17 residues. The DNA for the CDR3 is TGTGCCAGCAGCTCGGGACTAGCGGGGGGGCGCACAGATACGCAGTATTTT. This codes for CASSSGLAGGRTDTQYF.

This clone was picked up a small number of times. V is TRBV10-3 and J is TRBJ2-1; 9 positions match TRBD2. Trimming cost V 0 bases and J 7 bases; bases outside gene matches: 13. Germline V gives CDR1 ENHRY, CDR2 SYGVKD. This CDR3 contains 18 residues. Here the CDR3 reads CAISESRASGTGGNEQFF. In DNA, the CDR3 is TGTGCCATCAGTGAGTCGAGGGCTAGCGGGACTGGTGGGAATGAGCAGTTCTTC.

The CDR3 reads CASSSQSNTEAFF. In DNA form, the CDR3 reads TGTGCCAGCAGCTCTCAGTCTAACACTGAAGCTTTCTTT. The chain uses TRBV7-9 and TRBJ1-1; D unresolved. Germline V gene lookup returns CDR1 SEHNR and CDR2 FQNEAQ (reference sequence). Trimming cost V 4 bases and J 2 bases, with 8 bases left between them. The CDR3 runs to 13 residues.

In this sample, this clone turned up once. The chain combines TRBV7-6 with TRBJ1-1; TRBD1 matches 9 bases. The germline gives CDR1 SGHVS, CDR2 FNYEAQ. The J segment lost 2 bases and the V segment lost 6 bases, leaving 4 bases of the junction unmatched. The CDR3 is 14 residues long. CDR3: CASRPDRGNTEAFF. For the CDR3, the DNA is TGTGCCAGCAGACCGGACAGGGGAAACACTGAAGCTTTCTTT.

The genes are TRBV7-7 and TRBJ2-5; 7 nucleotides align to TRBD2. CDR1 and CDR2 from the germline V gene are SSHAT and FNYEAQ (reference sequence). The length of the CDR3 is 14 residues. With 5 bases clipped from V and 5 bases from J, the junction kept 8 bases outside the gene matches. The DNA for the CDR3 is TGTGCCAGCAGCAACCGGGCCGGGGGGGAGACCCAGTACTTC. It encodes CASSNRAGGETQYF.

V is TRBV6-1 and J is TRBJ2-5; the match to TRBD1 covers 8 bases. V was clipped by 1 base and J by 3 bases; unmatched bases: 7. The germline V gene has CDR1 MNHNS and CDR2 SASEGT. The length of the CDR3 is 16 residues. CDR3 protein: CASSEGGVQGEETQYF. The CDR3 DNA reads TGTGCCAGCAGTGAAGGCGGTGTACAGGGGGAAGAGACCCAGTACTTC.

The V call is TRBV5-1, the J call TRBJ1-2; D is possibly TRBD1 (6 bases). This CDR3 has 15 amino acids. Trimming cost V 0 bases and J 7 bases, with 16 bases left between them. Germline V gene sequence: CDR1 SGHRS, CDR2 YFSETQ. The CDR3 protein is CASSLAVGGVSGYTF. In nucleotides, the CDR3 is TGCGCCAGCAGCTTGGCGGTTGGGGGCGTGAGTGGCTACACCTTC.

The rearrangement joins TRBV18 to TRBJ2-1, with 11 bases identical to TRBD2. The V gene's germline CDR1 is KGHSH and CDR2 LQKENI. The CDR3 consists of 18 residues. The trim removed 3 bases at V and 1 base at J, leaving 8 bases unmatched. CDR3 coding DNA: TGTGCCAGCTCACCGATTATGACTAGCGGGGCTTCCTACAATGAGCAGTTCTTC. Encoded protein: CASSPIMTSGASYNEQFF. The full variable domain, its missing parts supplied by reference TRBV18 and TRBJ2-1, is NAGVMQNPRHLVRRRGQEARLRCSPMKGHSHVYWYRQLPEEGLKFMVYLQKENIIDESGMPKERFSAEFPKEGPSILRIQQVVRGDSAAYFCASSPIMTSGASYNEQFFGPGTRLTVL.

The rearrangement uses TRBV7-8 and TRBJ1-5, with D tentatively TRBD1 (5 bases). The CDR3 runs to 14 residues. Trimming took off 4 bases at V and 1 base at J, with 8 bases between the two ends. CDR1 is SGHVS and CDR2 is FQNEAQ in the germline V gene. CDR3 DNA sequence: TGTGCCAGCAGCTATTCAGGGAGCAATCAGCCCCAGCATTTT. It codes for CASSYSGSNQPQHF. Full variable domain (outside the CDR3, taken from reference TRBV7-8 and TRBJ1-5): GAGVSQSPRYKVAKRGQDVALRCDPISGHVSLFWYQQALGQGPEFLTYFQNEAQLDKSGLPSDRFFAERPEGSVSTLKIQRTQQEDSAVYLCASSYSGSNQPQHFGDGTRLSIL.

This chain joins TRBV5-1 and TRBJ2-1; no clear D gene. Trimming stripped 0 bases from V and 4 bases from J, with 8 bases between. Germline CDR1 is SGHRS and CDR2 is YFSETQ. CDR3 length: 14 residues. This CDR3 is CASSLEGRYNEQFF. The CDR3 nucleotides are TGCGCCAGCAGCTTGGAAGGCAGGTACAATGAGCAGTTCTTC.

The chain has TRBV5-1 and TRBJ1-1, with a tentative D call TRBD1 (6 bases). Trimming stripped 7 bases from V and 1 base from J, with 8 bases between. The CDR3 spans 12 residues. Germline lookup yields CDR1 SGHRS and CDR2 YFSETQ. This CDR3 reads CASAGENTEAFF. For the CDR3, the DNA is TGCGCCAGCGCAGGGGAGAACACTGAAGCTTTCTTT.

In its sample, this clone was seen a few times. The genes are TRBV5-4 and TRBJ2-1; D may be TRBD2 (5 bases). Trimming stripped 0 bases from V and 0 bases from J, with 10 bases between. CDR3 length: 16 amino acids. Germline lookup yields CDR1 SGHNT and CDR2 YYREEE (reference sequence). The CDR3 DNA sequence: TGTGCCAGCAGCTTGGCAGCGGTTCTCTCCTACAATGAGCAGTTCTTC. This translates into CASSLAAVLSYNEQFF.

V is TRBV7-6 and J is TRBJ1-1; D is undetermined. The CDR3 consists of 13 residues. Germline CDR1 reads SGHVS; CDR2 reads FNYEAQ. Trimming left V 4 bases short and J 8 bases short, with 14 bases between. The CDR3 bases are TGTGCCAGCAGCTCCCTCCAGGTCGAAGAAGCTTTCTTT. This gives the protein CASSSLQVEEAFF.

The rearrangement links TRBV2 to TRBJ2-2, with 9 bases fitting TRBD2. This CDR3 has 18 residues. CDR1 and CDR2 from the germline V gene are SNHLY and FYNNEI. V lost 7 bases and J lost 4; bases outside the gene matches: 16. CDR3 amino acids: CASTEGRGGLRGTGELFF. The DNA for the CDR3 is TGTGCCAGCACCGAGGGGCGGGGGGGCCTTCGGGGCACCGGGGAGCTGTTTTTT.

CDR3 sequence reads: CASSPGDLPAFF. CDR3 DNA: TGCGCCAGCAGCCCGGGGGATCTCCCGGCTTTCTTT. The chain combines TRBV5-1 with TRBJ1-1; weak D call: TRBD1 (5 bases). Germline-derived CDR1 and CDR2 are SGHRS and YFSETQ. With 4 bases removed from V and 11 bases from J, the gap between germline ends came to 15 bases. This CDR3 spans 12 amino acids.

The genes are TRBV7-3 and TRBJ2-5; D is ambiguous. The germline V gene has CDR1 SGHTA and CDR2 FQGTGA. CDR3 size: 13 residues. The V gene lost 4 bases and the J gene lost 1 base, with 7 bases spanning the gap. DNA for the CDR3: TGTGCCAGCAGCTCCCAGGCCCAAGAGACCCAGTACTTC. Amino acid sequence: CASSSQAQETQYF.